What follows describes a single T cell receptor (beta chain). TCRdb keeps only in-frame clones here, not all; method: immunoSEQ multiplex PCR. The sample records a few hundred thousand clones, about 86% being singletons. This CDR3 contains 16 residues. Germline V gene data show CDR1 as MNHEY and CDR2 as SMNVEV (reference sequence). J lost 9 bases, V lost 6 bases, and 16 bases had no gene match. These data come from a study of cytomegalovirus exposure and HLA in healthy donors. The V and J genes are TRBV27 and TRBJ2-1, with TRBD1 matching 8 bases. The sample was PBMCs. This receptor was identified in a woman younger than 35 in good health and CMV-seronegative. The DNA of the CDR3 is TGTGCCAGCAGAGGGGCACCGGGACAGGCGAACGGTGAGCAGTTCTTC. Protein sequence: CASRGAPGQANGEQFF.